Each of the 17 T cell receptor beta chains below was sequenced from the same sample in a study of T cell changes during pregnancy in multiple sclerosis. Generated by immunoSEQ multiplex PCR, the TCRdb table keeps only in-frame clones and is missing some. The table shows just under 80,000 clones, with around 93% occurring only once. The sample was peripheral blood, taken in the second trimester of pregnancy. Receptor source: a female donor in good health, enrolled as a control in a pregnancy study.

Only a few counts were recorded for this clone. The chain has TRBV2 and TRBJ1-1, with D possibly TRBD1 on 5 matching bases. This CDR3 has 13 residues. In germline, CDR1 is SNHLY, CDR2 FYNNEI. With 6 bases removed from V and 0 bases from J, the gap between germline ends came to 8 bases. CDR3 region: CASRTDMNTEAFF. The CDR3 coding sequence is TGTGCCAGCAGGACAGACATGAACACTGAAGCTTTCTTT.

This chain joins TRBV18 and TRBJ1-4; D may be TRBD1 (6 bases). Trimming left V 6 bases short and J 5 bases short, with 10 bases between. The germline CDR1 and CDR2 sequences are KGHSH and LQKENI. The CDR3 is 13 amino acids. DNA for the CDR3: TGTGCCAGCTCCCCCGACAGGAATGAAAAACTGTTTTTT. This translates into CASSPDRNEKLFF.

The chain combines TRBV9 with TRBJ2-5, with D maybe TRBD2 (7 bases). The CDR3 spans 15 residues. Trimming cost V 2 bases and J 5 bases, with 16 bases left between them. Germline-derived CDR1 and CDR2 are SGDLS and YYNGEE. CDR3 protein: CASSVRGAPGETQYF. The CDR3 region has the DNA TGTGCCAGCAGCGTTCGGGGGGCTCCTGGGGAGACCCAGTACTTC. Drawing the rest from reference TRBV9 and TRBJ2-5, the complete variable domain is DSGVTQTPKHLITATGQRVTLRCSPRSGDLSVYWYQQSLDQGLQFLIQYYNGEERAKGNILERFSAQQFPDLHSELNLSSLELGDSALYFCASSVRGAPGETQYFGPGTRLLVL.

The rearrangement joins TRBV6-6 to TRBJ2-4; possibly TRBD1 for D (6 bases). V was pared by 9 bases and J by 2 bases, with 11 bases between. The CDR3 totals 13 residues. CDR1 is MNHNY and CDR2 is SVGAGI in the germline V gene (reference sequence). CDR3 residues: CASQRGSKNIQYF. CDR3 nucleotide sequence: TGTGCCAGTCAAAGGGGGTCCAAAAACATTCAGTACTTC.

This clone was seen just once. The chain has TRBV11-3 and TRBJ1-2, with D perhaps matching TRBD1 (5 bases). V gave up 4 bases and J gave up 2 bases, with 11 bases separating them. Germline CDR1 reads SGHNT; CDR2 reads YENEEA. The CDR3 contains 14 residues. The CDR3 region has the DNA TGTGCCAGCAGCTCAGCGGGGCTGAACTATGGCTACACCTTC. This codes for CASSSAGLNYGYTF. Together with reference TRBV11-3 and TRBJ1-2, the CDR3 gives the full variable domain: EAGVVQSPRYKIIEKKQPVAFWCNPISGHNTLYWYLQNLGQGPELLIRYENEEAVDDSQLPKDRFSAERLKGVDSTLKIQPAELGDSAVYLCASSSAGLNYGYTFGSGTRLTVV.

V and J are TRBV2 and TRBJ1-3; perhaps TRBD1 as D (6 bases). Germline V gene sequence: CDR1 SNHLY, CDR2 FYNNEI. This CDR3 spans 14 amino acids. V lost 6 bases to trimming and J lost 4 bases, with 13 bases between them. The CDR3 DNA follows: TGTGCCAGCAGCTCCGGGACACTAGGAAACACCATATATTTT. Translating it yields CASSSGTLGNTIYF. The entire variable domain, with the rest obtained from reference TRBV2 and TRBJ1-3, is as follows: EPEVTQTPSHQVTQMGQEVILRCVPISNHLYFYWYRQILGQKVEFLVSFYNNEISEKSEIFDDQFSVERPDGSNFTLKIRSTKLEDSAMYFCASSSGTLGNTIYFGEGSWLTVV.

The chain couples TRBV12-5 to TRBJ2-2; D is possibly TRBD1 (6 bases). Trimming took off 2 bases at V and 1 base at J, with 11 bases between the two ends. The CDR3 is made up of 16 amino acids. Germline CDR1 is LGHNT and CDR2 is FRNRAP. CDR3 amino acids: CASGLPTGKNTGELFF. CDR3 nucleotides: TGTGCTAGTGGTTTGCCAACAGGGAAGAACACCGGGGAGCTGTTTTTT.

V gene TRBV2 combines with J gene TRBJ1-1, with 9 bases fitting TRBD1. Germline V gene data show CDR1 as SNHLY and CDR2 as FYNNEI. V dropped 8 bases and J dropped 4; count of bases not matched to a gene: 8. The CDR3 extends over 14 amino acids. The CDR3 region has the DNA TGTGCCAGCTCAGAGGAGACAGGGGGCACTGAAGCTTTCTTT. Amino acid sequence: CASSEETGGTEAFF.

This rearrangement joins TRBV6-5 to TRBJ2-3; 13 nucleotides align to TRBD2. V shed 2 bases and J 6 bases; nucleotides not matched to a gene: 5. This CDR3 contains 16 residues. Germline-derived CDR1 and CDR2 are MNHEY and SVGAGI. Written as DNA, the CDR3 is TGTGCCAGCAGTTACGACGCGACTAGCGGGGGGGATACGCAGTATTTT. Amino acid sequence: CASSYDATSGGDTQYF.

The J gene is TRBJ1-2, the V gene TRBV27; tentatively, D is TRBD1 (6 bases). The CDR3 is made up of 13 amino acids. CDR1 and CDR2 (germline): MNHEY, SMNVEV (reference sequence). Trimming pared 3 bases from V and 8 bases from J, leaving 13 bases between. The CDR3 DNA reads TGTGCCAGCAGTTTTCAGGGAGACAGGGGCTACACCTTC. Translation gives CASSFQGDRGYTF.

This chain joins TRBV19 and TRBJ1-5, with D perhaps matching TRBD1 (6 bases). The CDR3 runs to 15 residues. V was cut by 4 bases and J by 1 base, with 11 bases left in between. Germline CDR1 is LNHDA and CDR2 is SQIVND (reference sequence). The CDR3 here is CASSTTGISNQPQHF. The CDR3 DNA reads TGTGCCAGTAGTACCACAGGGATCAGCAATCAGCCCCAGCATTTT.

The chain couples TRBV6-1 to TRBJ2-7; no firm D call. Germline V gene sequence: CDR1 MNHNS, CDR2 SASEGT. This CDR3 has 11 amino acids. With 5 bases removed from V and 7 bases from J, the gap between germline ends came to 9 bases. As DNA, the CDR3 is TGTGCCAGCAGTTATCACAGTGAGCAGTACTTC. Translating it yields CASSYHSEQYF.

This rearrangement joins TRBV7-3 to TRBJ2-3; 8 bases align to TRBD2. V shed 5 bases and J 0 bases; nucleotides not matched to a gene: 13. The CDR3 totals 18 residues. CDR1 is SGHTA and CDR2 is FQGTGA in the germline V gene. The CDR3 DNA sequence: TGTGCCAGCAGCCCACACATAGGGACTAGGGGAAGCACAGATACGCAGTATTTT. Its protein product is CASSPHIGTRGSTDTQYF.

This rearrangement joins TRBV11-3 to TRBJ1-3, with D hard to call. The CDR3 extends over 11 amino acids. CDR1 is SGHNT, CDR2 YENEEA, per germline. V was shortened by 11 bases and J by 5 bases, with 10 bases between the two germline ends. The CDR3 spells CAFPCRNTIYF. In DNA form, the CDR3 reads TGTGCCTTCCCTTGTAGAAACACCATATATTTT. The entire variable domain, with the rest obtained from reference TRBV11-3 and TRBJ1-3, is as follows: EAGVVQSPRYKIIEKKQPVAFWCNPISGHNTLYWYLQNLGQGPELLIRYENEEAVDDSQLPKDRFSAERLKGVDSTLKIQPAELGDSAVYLCAFPCRNTIYFGEGSWLTVV.

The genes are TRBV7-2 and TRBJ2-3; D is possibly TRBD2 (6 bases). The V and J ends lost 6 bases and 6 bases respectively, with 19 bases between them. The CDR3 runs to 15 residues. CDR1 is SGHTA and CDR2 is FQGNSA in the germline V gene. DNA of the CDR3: TGTGCCAGCAGAGACGGACCGGGGGTCTACGATACGCAGTATTTT. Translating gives CASRDGPGVYDTQYF. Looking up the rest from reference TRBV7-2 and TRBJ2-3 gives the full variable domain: GAGVSQSPSNKVTEKGKDVELRCDPISGHTALYWYRQSLGQGLEFLIYFQGNSAPDKSGLPSDRFSAERTGGSVSTLTIQRTQQEDSAVYLCASRDGPGVYDTQYFGPGTRLTVL.

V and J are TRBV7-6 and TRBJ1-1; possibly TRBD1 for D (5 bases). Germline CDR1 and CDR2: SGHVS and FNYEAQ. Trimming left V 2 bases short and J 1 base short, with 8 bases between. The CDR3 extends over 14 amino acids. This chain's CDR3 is CASSLRGQNTEAFF. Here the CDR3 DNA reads TGTGCCAGCAGCTTAAGGGGCCAGAACACTGAAGCTTTCTTT.

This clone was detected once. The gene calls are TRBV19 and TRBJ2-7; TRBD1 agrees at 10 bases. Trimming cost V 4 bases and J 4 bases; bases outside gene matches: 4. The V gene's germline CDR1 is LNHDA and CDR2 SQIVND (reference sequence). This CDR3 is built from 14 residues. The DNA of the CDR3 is TGTGCCAGTAGTAGGGGGGACAGGGGATACGAGCAGTACTTC. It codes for CASSRGDRGYEQYF.